These 18 T cell receptor beta chains share one sample of origin, sequenced in a study of PD-L1 blockade in urothelial cancer. Time point of the sample: peripheral blood 6 weeks after treatment start. Profiling relied on immunoSEQ multiplex PCR, and the TCRdb table lists in-frame clones only, not all of them. Counted here are about 44,000 clones, more than 80% occurring once; the ten biggest clones make up about 7.9%. The sample here was PBMCs, taken around atezolizumab (anti-PD-L1) treatment. Receptors were obtained from a man aged 70-80 years with urothelial cancer.

V and J are TRBV28 and TRBJ2-7; 9 nucleotides agree with TRBD1. From germline, CDR1 is MDHEN and CDR2 SYDVKM. This CDR3 region has 13 residues. Trimming removed 9 bases from V and 1 base from J; junction bases left unmatched: 4. The CDR3 sequence is CARDRGASYEQYF. CDR3 in DNA: TGTGCCAGGGACAGGGGAGCTTCCTACGAGCAGTACTTC.

The chain employs TRBV2 and TRBJ1-4; perhaps TRBD1 as D (6 bases). The CDR3 loop spans 15 amino acids. Germline V gene data show CDR1 as SNHLY and CDR2 as FYNNEI. V was pared by 7 bases and J by 1 base, with 13 bases between. The CDR3 region is CASKQSQGTNEKLFF. CDR3 sequence (DNA): TGTGCCAGCAAGCAGTCACAGGGAACTAATGAAAAACTGTTTTTT.

The rearrangement uses TRBV27 and TRBJ2-5; 8 bases agree with TRBD2. In germline, CDR1 is MNHEY, CDR2 SMNVEV (reference sequence). Trimming cost V 3 bases and J 14 bases; bases outside gene matches: 8. The CDR3 runs to 12 residues. CDR3 amino acids: CASSFPRGGVYF. CDR3 bases: TGTGCCAGCAGTTTCCCTCGGGGGGGCGTATACTTC.

This CDR3 is CASSFRDYEQYF. In DNA form, the CDR3 reads TGTGCCAGCAGCTTCCGGGACTACGAGCAGTACTTC. The chain has TRBV7-9 and TRBJ2-7; tentatively, D is TRBD2 (5 bases). With 3 bases removed from V and 3 bases from J, the gap between germline ends came to 6 bases. CDR1 SEHNR and CDR2 FQNEAQ come from the germline V gene (reference sequence). The length of the CDR3 is 12 residues.

As DNA, the CDR3 is TGCGCCAGCAGCCGCCCGCCGGGCGGGAGCTCCTACGAGCAGTACTTC. This codes for CASSRPPGGSSYEQYF. This chain joins TRBV4-1 and TRBJ2-7; 7 bases line up with TRBD2. This CDR3 comprises 16 residues. J was trimmed by 0 bases and V by 4 bases; bases with no gene match: 9. Germline-derived CDR1 and CDR2 are MGHRA and YSYEKL.

The chain recombines TRBV27 with TRBJ2-7, with 7 bases fitting TRBD1. With V trimmed by 4 bases and J by 3 bases, 18 bases remained unmatched. The V gene's germline CDR1 is MNHEY and CDR2 SMNVEV (reference sequence). This CDR3 has 18 amino acids. CDR3 sequence reads: CASSSARGSLTAFYEQYF. The CDR3 nucleotides read TGTGCCAGCAGTTCGGCCAGGGGGTCCCTTACAGCATTCTACGAGCAGTACTTC.

The table lists this clone with a count of one. V usage is TRBV7-3 and J usage is TRBJ2-7; 8 bases align to TRBD1. V trimming: 2 bases; J trimming: 5 bases; junction bases outside the gene matches: 8. Germline-derived CDR1 and CDR2 are SGHTA and FQGTGA. CDR3 size: 15 residues. The CDR3 bases are TGTGCCAGCAGCTTATGGGCAGGGGGCGGAAACGAGCAGTACTTC. Translation gives CASSLWAGGGNEQYF.

This clone was detected only once. The chain carries TRBV5-1 and TRBJ2-7, with 7 bases matching TRBD1. CDR3 length: 15 residues. Germline trimming cut 2 bases from V and 2 bases from J; bases unmatched to any gene: 7. The germline CDR1 and CDR2 sequences are SGHRS and YFSETQ. The CDR3 protein is CASSLSLGQAYEQYF. CDR3 DNA sequence: TGCGCCAGCAGCTTAAGCCTAGGACAGGCCTACGAGCAGTACTTC.

The chain combines TRBV2 with TRBJ1-1; perhaps TRBD1 as D (5 bases). The CDR3 length is 16 residues. V dropped 3 bases and J dropped 1 base, with 15 bases sitting between them. Germline values: CDR1 SNHLY, CDR2 FYNNEI. CDR3 DNA: TGTGCCAGCAGTGATATGAGGGGAGGGGCGAACACTGAAGCTTTCTTT. Its translation is CASSDMRGGANTEAFF.

The chain combines TRBV5-6 with TRBJ1-2, with a tentative D call TRBD1 (5 bases). V was shortened by 3 bases and J by 2 bases, with 14 bases between the two germline ends. The CDR3 totals 15 residues. Germline V gene lookup returns CDR1 SGHDT and CDR2 YYEEEE. Written as DNA, the CDR3 is TGTGCCAGCAGCTCCCCAGGGCAGCTCAACTATGGCTACACCTTC. This sequence encodes CASSSPGQLNYGYTF. Looking up the rest from reference TRBV5-6 and TRBJ1-2 gives the full variable domain: DAGVTQSPTHLIKTRGQQVTLRCSPKSGHDTVSWYQQALGQGPQFIFQYYEEEERQRGNFPDRFSGHQFPNYSSELNVNALLLGDSALYLCASSSPGQLNYGYTFGSGTRLTVV.

The DNA for the CDR3 is TGTGCCAGCAGCCGTCGAGGGGGCAGGGGGAATGGCTACACCTTC. Amino acid sequence: CASSRRGGRGNGYTF. The V gene is TRBV28, the J gene TRBJ1-2, with TRBD1 matching over 7 bases. The CDR3 length is 15 residues. Trimming removed 6 bases from V and 6 bases from J; junction bases left unmatched: 13. Germline assignment: CDR1 MDHEN and CDR2 SYDVKM.

The chain is built from TRBV2 and TRBJ1-1; possibly TRBD1 for D (5 bases). CDR1 is SNHLY, CDR2 FYNNEI, per germline. The V end was cut by 4 bases, the J end by 4 bases, with 10 bases between. The CDR3 is 13 amino acids. The CDR3: CASSVRVSTEAFF. The CDR3 DNA follows: TGTGCCAGCAGTGTCAGGGTCAGCACTGAAGCTTTCTTT.

This sequence joins TRBV5-1 and TRBJ2-7, with 9 bases identical to TRBD2. J gave up 4 bases and V 0 bases, and 5 bases lay outside the gene matches. Germline values: CDR1 SGHRS, CDR2 YFSETQ. There are 15 residues in the CDR3. The CDR3 DNA follows: TGCGCCAGCAGCTTGGTAGCGGGAGAGAGGTACGAGCAGTACTTC. The encoded protein is CASSLVAGERYEQYF. Full variable domain (rest looked up from reference TRBV5-1 and TRBJ2-7): KAGVTQTPRYLIKTRGQQVTLSCSPISGHRSVSWYQQTPGQGLQFLFEYFSETQRNKGNFPGRFSGRQFSNSRSEMNVSTLELGDSALYLCASSLVAGERYEQYFGPGTRLTVT.

This clone was detected once. The J gene is TRBJ2-7, the V gene TRBV28, with 8 bases identical to TRBD2. Trimming took 6 bases from V and 6 from J; bases not matched to a gene: 10. This CDR3 has 14 residues. CDR1 and CDR2 from the germline V gene are MDHEN and SYDVKM. CDR3 sequence (DNA): TGTGCCAGCAGGTCCCCCAGCGGGGGAGGCGAGCAGTACTTC. It translates to CASRSPSGGGEQYF.

The gene calls are TRBV6-5 and TRBJ2-5; 7 positions match TRBD2. Trimming at V came to 2 bases and at J to 4 bases, leaving 4 bases not matched to a gene. The CDR3 totals 14 residues. Per germline, CDR1 MNHEY and CDR2 SVGAGI. The CDR3 spells CASSYGRVGETQYF. CDR3 DNA sequence: TGTGCCAGCAGTTACGGGAGGGTCGGAGAGACCCAGTACTTC.

This chain links TRBV19 with TRBJ2-2; 7 bases fit TRBD2. J lost 8 bases, V lost 5 bases, and 8 bases had no gene match. The CDR3 sequence is 14 residues long. The germline V gene encodes CDR1 LNHDA and CDR2 SQIVND (reference sequence). In DNA, the CDR3 is TGTGCCAGTAGTGTCAGCGGGAAATTTGGGGAGCTGTTTTTT. Translation gives CASSVSGKFGELFF.

The count of this clone is one. This sequence joins TRBV6-4 and TRBJ2-2; the D is unclear. Germline V CDR1 and CDR2: MRHNA, SNTAGT. Trimming removed 6 bases at V and 8 bases at J, with 10 bases between. The CDR3 is made up of 12 amino acids. CDR3: CASSPGGGELFF. The CDR3 DNA follows: TGTGCCAGCAGCCCCGGTGGTGGGGAGCTGTTTTTT.

This clone was detected only a few times. The chain joins TRBV6-6 to TRBJ1-1; D not resolved. The CDR3 spans 16 residues. Germline CDR1 and CDR2: MNHNY and SVGAGI (reference sequence). V lost 6 bases and J lost 0, with 17 bases in between. CDR3 sequence: CASSPNPTNMNTEAFF. Written as DNA, the CDR3 is TGTGCCAGCAGCCCGAACCCTACTAACATGAACACTGAAGCTTTCTTT.